This TCR beta chain is drawn from a study of cytomegalovirus exposure and HLA in healthy donors. In germline, CDR1 is SEHNR, CDR2 FQNEAQ (reference sequence). The CDR3 contains 15 residues. The V and J ends lost 5 bases and 5 bases respectively, with 18 bases between them. The PCR contained 60 Vbeta and 13 Jbeta primers. Method: immunoSEQ multiplex PCR; TCRdb's copy keeps in-frame clones and lacks some. The sample lists 150,000 to 200,000 clones; roughly 87% were seen once. The receptor was isolated from a man in his forties or fifties in good health and CMV-seropositive. The J gene is TRBJ2-5, the V gene TRBV7-9; tentative D call: TRBD2 (6 bases). Sequenced input: PBMCs. For the CDR3, the DNA is TGTGCCAGCAGCCCCCGACTAGTTTCTGGGGAGACCCAGTACTTC. Encoded protein: CASSPRLVSGETQYF.